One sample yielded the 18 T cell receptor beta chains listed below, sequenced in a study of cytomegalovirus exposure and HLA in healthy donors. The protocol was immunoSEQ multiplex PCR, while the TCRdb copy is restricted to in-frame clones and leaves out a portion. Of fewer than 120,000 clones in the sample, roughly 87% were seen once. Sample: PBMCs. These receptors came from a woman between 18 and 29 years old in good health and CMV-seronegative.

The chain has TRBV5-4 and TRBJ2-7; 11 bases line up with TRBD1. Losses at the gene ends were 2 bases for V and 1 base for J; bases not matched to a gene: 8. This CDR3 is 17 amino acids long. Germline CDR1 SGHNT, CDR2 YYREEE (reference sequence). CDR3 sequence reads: CASSFGQGAQGSYEQYF. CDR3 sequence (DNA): TGTGCCAGCAGCTTCGGACAGGGGGCGCAGGGATCCTACGAGCAGTACTTC.

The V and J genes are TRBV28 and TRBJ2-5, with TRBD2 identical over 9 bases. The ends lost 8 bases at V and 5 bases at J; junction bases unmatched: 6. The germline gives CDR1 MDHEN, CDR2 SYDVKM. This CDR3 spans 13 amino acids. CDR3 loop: CASGAGGRETQYF. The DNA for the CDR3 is TGTGCCAGCGGTGCGGGGGGGCGGGAGACCCAGTACTTC.

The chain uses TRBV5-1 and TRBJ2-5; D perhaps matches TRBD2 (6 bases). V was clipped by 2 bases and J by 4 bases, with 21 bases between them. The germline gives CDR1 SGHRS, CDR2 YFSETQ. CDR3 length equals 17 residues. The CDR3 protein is CASSLPTTDLGRETQYF. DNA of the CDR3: TGCGCCAGCAGCTTACCCACCACAGACCTCGGGAGAGAGACCCAGTACTTC. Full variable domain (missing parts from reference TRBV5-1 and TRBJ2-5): KAGVTQTPRYLIKTRGQQVTLSCSPISGHRSVSWYQQTPGQGLQFLFEYFSETQRNKGNFPGRFSGRQFSNSRSEMNVSTLELGDSALYLCASSLPTTDLGRETQYFGPGTRLLVL.

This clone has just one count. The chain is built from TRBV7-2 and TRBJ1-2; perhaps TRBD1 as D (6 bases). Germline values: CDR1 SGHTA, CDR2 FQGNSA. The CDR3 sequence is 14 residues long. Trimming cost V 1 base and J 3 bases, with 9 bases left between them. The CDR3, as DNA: TGTGCCAGCAGCTTAGGGGCAGGGGACTATGGCTACACCTTC. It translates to CASSLGAGDYGYTF.

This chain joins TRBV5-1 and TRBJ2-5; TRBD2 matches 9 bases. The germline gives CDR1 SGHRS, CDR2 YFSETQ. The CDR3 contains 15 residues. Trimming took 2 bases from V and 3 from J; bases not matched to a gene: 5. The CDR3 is CASSFAGGPEETQYF. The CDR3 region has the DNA TGCGCCAGCAGCTTTGCGGGGGGGCCTGAAGAGACCCAGTACTTC. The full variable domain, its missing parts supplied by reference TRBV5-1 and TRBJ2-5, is KAGVTQTPRYLIKTRGQQVTLSCSPISGHRSVSWYQQTPGQGLQFLFEYFSETQRNKGNFPGRFSGRQFSNSRSEMNVSTLELGDSALYLCASSFAGGPEETQYFGPGTRLLVL.

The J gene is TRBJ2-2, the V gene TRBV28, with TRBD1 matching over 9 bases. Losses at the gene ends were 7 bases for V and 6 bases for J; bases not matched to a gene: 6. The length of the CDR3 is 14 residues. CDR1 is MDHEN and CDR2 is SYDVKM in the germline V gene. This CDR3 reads CASTTDRGAGELFF. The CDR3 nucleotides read TGTGCCAGCACCACCGACAGGGGGGCCGGGGAGCTGTTTTTT.

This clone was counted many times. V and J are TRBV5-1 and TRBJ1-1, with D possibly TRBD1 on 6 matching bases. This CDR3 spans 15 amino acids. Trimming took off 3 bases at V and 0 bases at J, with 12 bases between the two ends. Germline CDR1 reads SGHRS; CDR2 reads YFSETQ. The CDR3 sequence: CASSSVQGMNTEAFF. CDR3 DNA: TGCGCCAGCAGCTCAGTACAGGGAATGAACACTGAAGCTTTCTTT.

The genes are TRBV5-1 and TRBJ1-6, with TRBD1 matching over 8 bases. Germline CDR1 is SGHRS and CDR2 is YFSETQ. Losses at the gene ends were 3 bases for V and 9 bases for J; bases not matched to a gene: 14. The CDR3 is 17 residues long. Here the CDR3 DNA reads TGCGCCAGCAGCTCGGGTTGGATGGAGACAGGGGTTTCACCCCTCCACTTT. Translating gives CASSSGWMETGVSPLHF.

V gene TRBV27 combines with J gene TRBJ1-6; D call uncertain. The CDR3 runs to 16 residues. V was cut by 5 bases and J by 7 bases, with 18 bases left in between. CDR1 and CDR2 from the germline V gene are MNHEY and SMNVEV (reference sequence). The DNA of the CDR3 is TGTGCCAGCAGTAAAAAGGCACTATTAATAAATTCACCCCTCCACTTT. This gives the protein CASSKKALLINSPLHF.

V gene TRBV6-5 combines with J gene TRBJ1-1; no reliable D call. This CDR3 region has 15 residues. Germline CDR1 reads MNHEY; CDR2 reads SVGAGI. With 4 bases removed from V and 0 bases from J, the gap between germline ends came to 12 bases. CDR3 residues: CASSSSDYVNTEAFF. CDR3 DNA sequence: TGTGCCAGCAGTTCCTCCGACTATGTGAACACTGAAGCTTTCTTT.

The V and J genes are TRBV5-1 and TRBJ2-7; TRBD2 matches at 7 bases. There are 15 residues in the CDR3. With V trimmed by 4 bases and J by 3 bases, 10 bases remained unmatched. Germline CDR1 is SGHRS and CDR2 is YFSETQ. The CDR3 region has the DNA TGCGCCAGCAGCCTCGATTCCGGGGGGAACTACGAGCAGTACTTC. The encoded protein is CASSLDSGGNYEQYF.

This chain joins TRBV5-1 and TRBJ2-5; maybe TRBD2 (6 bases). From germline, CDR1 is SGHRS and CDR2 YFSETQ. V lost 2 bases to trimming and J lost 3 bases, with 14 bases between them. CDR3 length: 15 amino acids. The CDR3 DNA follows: TGCGCCAGCAGCTTAGCGGGTTCACCGGAAGAGACCCAGTACTTC. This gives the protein CASSLAGSPEETQYF.

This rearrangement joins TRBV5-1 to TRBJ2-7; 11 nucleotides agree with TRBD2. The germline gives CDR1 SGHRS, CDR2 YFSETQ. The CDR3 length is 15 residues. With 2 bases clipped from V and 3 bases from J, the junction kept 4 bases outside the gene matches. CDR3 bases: TGCGCCAGCAGCTTTAGCGGGGGGGCAGGCTACGAGCAGTACTTC. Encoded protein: CASSFSGGAGYEQYF.

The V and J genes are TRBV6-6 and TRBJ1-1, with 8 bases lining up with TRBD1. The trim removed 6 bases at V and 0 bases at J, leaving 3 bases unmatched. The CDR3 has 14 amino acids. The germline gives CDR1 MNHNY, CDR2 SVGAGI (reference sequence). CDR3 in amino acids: CASRRDRLNTEAFF. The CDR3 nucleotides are TGTGCCAGCAGACGGGACAGGTTGAACACTGAAGCTTTCTTT.

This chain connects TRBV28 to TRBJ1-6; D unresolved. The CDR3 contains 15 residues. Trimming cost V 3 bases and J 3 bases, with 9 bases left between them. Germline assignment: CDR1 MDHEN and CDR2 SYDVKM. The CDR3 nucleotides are TGTGCCAGCAGTTTTCGGGGAGACTATAATTCACCCCTCCACTTT. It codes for CASSFRGDYNSPLHF.

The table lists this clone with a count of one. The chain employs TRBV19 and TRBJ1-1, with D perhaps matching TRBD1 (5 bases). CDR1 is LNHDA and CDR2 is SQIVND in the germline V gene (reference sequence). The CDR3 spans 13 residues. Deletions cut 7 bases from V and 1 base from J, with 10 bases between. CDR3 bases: TGTGCCAGTATGGGGGGGTGGAACACTGAAGCTTTCTTT. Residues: CASMGGWNTEAFF. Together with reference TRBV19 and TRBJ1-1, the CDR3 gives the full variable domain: DGGITQSPKYLFRKEGQNVTLSCEQNLNHDAMYWYRQDPGQGLRLIYYSQIVNDFQKGDIAEGYSVSREKKESFPLTVTSAQKNPTAFYLCASMGGWNTEAFFGQGTRLTVV.

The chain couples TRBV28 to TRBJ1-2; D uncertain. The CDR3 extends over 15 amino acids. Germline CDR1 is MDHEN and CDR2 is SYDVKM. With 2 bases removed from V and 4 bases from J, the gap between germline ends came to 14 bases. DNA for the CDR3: TGTGCCAGCAGTTTAGAGCTGAGAACCTTCTATGGCTACACCTTC. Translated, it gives CASSLELRTFYGYTF.

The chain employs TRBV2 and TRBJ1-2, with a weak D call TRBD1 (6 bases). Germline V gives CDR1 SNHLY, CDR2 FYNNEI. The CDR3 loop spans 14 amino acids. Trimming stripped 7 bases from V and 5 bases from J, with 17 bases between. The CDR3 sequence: CASIGVEGGYGYTF. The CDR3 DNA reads TGTGCCAGCATTGGTGTGGAGGGGGGGTATGGCTACACCTTC.